This TCR beta chain was observed in a study of PD-1 blockade in classical Hodgkin lymphoma. This CDR3 region has 15 residues. Trimming shortened V by 3 bases and J by 9 bases, and 15 bases separated the two germline ends. Germline V CDR1 and CDR2: SGHAT, FQDESV (reference sequence). Autologous stem cell transplantation was followed by relapse in every patient, and brentuximab vedotin exposure varied. The table came from immunoSEQ multiplex PCR; TCRdb's copy has only in-frame clones and leaves some out. The table lists 47,000 or so clones, approximately 70% of them singletons. General study results and limits: In newly diagnosed patients, baseline TCR diversity was reportedly below that of healthy donors.

This clone was recorded only once. Its antigen is currently unknown. The V and J genes are TRBV11-1 and TRBJ1-6, with a weak D call TRBD1 (6 bases). This specimen consisted of peripheral blood mononuclear cells (PBMCs), obtained at baseline. The origin of this receptor is a human donor with classical Hodgkin lymphoma. In DNA, the CDR3 is TGTGCCAGCAGCTTTTCCAGGGGTGGCGGTTCACCCCTCCACTTT. This codes for CASSFSRGGGSPLHF.